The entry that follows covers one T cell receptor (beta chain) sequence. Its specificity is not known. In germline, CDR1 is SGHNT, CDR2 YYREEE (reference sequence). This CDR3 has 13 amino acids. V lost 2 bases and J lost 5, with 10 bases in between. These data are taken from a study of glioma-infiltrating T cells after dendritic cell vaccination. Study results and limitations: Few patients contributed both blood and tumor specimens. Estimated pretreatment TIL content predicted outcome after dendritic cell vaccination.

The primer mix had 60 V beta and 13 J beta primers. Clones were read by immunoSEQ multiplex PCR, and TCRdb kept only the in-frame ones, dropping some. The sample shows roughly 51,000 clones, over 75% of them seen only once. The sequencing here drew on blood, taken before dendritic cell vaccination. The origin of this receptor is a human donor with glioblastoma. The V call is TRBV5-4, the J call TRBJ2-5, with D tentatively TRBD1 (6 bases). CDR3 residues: CASSFRGTETQYF. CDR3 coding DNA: TGTGCCAGCAGCTTTAGGGGGACCGAGACCCAGTACTTC. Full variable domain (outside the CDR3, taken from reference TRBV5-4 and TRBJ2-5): ETGVTQSPTHLIKTRGQQVTLRCSSQSGHNTVSWYQQALGQGPQFIFQYYREEENGRGNFPPRFSGLQFPNYSSELNVNALELDDSALYLCASSFRGTETQYFGPGTRLLVL.